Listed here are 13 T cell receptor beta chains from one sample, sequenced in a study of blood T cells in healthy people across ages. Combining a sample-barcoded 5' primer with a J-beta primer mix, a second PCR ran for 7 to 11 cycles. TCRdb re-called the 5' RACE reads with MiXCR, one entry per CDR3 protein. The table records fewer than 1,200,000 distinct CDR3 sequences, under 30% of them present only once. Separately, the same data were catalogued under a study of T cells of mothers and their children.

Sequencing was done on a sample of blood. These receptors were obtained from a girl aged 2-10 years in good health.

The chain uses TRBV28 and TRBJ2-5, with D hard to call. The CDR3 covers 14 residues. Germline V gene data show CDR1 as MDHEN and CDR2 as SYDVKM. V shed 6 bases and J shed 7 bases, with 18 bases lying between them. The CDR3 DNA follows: TGTGCCAGCAGCCTAGACGCCCAAGATTGGACCCAGTACTTC. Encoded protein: CASSLDAQDWTQYF.

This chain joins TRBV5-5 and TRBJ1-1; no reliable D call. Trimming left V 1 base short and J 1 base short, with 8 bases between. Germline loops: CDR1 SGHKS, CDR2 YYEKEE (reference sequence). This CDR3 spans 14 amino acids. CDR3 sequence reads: CASSLFWWNTEAFF. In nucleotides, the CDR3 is TGTGCCAGCAGCTTGTTTTGGTGGAACACTGAAGCTTTCTTT.

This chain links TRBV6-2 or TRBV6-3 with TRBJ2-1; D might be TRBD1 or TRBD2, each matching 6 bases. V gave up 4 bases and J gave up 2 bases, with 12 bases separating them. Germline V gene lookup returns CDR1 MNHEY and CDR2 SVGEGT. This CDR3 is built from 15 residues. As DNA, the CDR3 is TGTGCCAGCAGTTCTCGGGGGCAAACCTACAATGAGCAGTTCTTC. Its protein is CASSSRGQTYNEQFF.

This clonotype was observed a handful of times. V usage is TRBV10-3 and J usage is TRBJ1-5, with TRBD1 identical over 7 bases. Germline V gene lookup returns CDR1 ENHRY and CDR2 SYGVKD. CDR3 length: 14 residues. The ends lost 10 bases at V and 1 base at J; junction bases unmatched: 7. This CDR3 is CASRTGMSNQPQHF. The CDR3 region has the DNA TGTGCCAGCCGGACAGGCATGAGCAATCAGCCCCAGCATTTT.

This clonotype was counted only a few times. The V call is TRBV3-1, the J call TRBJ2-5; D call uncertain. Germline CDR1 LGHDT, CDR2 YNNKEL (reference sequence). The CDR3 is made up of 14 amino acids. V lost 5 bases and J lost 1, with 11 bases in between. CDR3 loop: CASSFYGFQETQYF. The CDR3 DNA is TGTGCCAGCAGCTTTTACGGCTTCCAAGAGACCCAGTACTTC.

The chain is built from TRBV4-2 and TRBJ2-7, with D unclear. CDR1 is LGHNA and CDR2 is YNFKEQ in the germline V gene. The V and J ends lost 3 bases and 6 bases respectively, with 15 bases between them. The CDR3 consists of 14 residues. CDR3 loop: CASSQFKGGSEQYF. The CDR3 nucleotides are TGTGCCAGCAGCCAGTTCAAGGGTGGTAGCGAGCAGTACTTC.

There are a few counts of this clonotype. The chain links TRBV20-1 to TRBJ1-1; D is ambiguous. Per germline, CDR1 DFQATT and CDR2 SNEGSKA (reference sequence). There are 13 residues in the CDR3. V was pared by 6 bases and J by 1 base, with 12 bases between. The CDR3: CSARRWANTEAFF. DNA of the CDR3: TGCAGTGCCAGACGGTGGGCGAACACTGAAGCTTTCTTT.

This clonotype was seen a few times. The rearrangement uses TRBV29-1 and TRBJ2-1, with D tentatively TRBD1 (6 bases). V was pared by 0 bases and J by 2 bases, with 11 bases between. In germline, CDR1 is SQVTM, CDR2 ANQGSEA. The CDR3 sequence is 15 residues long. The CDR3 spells CSVEEAGDPYNEQFF. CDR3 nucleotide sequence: TGCAGCGTTGAAGAGGCAGGGGACCCCTACAATGAGCAGTTCTTC.

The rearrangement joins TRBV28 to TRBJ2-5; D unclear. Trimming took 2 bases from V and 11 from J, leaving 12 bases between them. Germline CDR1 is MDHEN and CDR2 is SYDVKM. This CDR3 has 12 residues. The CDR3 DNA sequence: TGTGCCAGCAGTTTACGGTTGGGATATCAGTACTTC. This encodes CASSLRLGYQYF.

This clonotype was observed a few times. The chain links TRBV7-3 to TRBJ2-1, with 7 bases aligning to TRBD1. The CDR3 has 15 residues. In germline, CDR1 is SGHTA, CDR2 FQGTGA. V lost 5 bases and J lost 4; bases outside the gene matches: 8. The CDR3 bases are TGTGCCAGCAGCATCGCCGGGACAGCTTACAATGAGCAGTTCTTC. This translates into CASSIAGTAYNEQFF.

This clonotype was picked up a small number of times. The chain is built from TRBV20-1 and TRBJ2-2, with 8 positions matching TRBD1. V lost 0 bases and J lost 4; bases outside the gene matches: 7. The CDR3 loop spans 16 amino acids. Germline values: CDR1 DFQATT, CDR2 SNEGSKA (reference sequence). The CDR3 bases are TGCAGTGCTAGAGATCCCCCAGGGGGCATCACCGGGGAGCTGTTTTTT. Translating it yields CSARDPPGGITGELFF.

The CDR3 nucleotides are TGCGCCAGCAGCCAAGGAGAGGGCAGTTCTAACTATGGCTACACCTTC. Its protein product is CASSQGEGSSNYGYTF. The rearrangement joins TRBV4-3 to TRBJ1-2; D unclear. The length of the CDR3 is 16 residues. V was pared by 1 base and J by 0 bases, with 12 bases between. Per germline, CDR1 LGHNA and CDR2 YSLEER.

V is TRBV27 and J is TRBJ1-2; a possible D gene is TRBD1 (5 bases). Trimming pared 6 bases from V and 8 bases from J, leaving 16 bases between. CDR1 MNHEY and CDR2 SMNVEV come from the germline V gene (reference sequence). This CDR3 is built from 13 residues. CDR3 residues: CASRGGAALGYTF. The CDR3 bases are TGTGCCAGCAGGGGAGGGGCAGCTCTCGGCTACACCTTC.